Listed below are T cell receptor beta chains from one sample, sequenced in a study of early T cells in non-severe SARS-CoV-2 infection. TCRdb passed the 5' RACE reads through MiXCR, listing each CDR3 protein once. The sample lists some 48,000 distinct CDR3 sequences, approximately 4.1% occurring once. The specimen sequenced was whole blood. Source of these receptors: an adult who was a healthcare worker with PCR-confirmed SARS-CoV-2 infection or an uninfected control (not recorded which). The CDR3 runs from the conserved cysteine through the conserved F or W. The D gene is left open where the match is weak. Clone size is stated in some rows and not others, as once, few, many or a class when expanded.

cdr3_aa,cdr3_nt,clone_size,d_call,v_call,j_call
CASSLVITGGRMYQHF,TGTGCCAGCAGCTTGGTGATTACAGGGGGCAGGATGTATCAGCATTTT,many,TRBD1,TRBV5-5,TRBJ1-5
CSVISQVLSADTQYF,TGCAGCGTGATTTCTCAGGTCCTGAGCGCAGATACGCAGTATTTT,many,.,TRBV29-1,TRBJ2-3
CASSEADSVSEQFF,TGTGCCAGCAGTGAAGCGGACAGCGTAAGTGAGCAGTTCTTC,many,.,TRBV6-1,TRBJ2-1
CSARDRGGTEAFF,TGCAGTGCTAGAGACAGGGGTGGCACTGAAGCTTTCTTT,many,.,TRBV20-1,TRBJ1-1
CASSATGPSYEQYF,TGTGCCAGCAGCGCGACAGGGCCCTCCTACGAGCAGTACTTC,.,TRBD1,TRBV9,TRBJ2-7
CASSESQGREQYF,TGTGCCAGCAGTGAAAGTCAGGGAAGAGAGCAGTACTTC,many,.,TRBV2,TRBJ2-7
CASSLQLTTGELFF,TGTGCCAGCAGCTTACAGTTGACCACCGGGGAGCTGTTTTTT,.,.,TRBV7-9,TRBJ2-2
CAWSGDRVSGANVLTF,TGTGCCTGGAGTGGGGACAGGGTTAGCGGGGCCAACGTCCTGACTTTC,many,TRBD1,TRBV30,TRBJ2-6
CSVDGGGEAFF,TGCAGCGTTGACGGAGGTGGTGAAGCTTTCTTT,many,.,TRBV29-1,TRBJ1-1
CASRSTGSGANVLTF,TGTGCCAGCAGATCGACAGGCTCTGGGGCCAACGTCCTGACTTTC,many,.,TRBV12-3/TRBV12-4,TRBJ2-6
CASSKRTGSLQGLLSNQPQHF,TGTGCCAGCAGTAAACGGACAGGGAGCTTACAAGGTCTCCTTAGCAATCAGCCCCAGCATTTT,.,TRBD1,TRBV6-2/TRBV6-3,TRBJ1-5
CASSLLLSDTQYF,TGTGCCAGCAGCCTGCTTCTGTCAGATACGCAGTATTTT,few,.,TRBV3-1,TRBJ2-3
CSASSLTGYGYTF,TGCAGTGCTAGTTCCCTGACAGGCTATGGCTACACCTTC,many,.,TRBV20-1,TRBJ1-2
CASSVFTGVVSNEQFF,TGTGCCAGCAGTGTGTTTACGGGGGTAGTATCAAATGAGCAGTTCTTC,many,.,TRBV2,TRBJ2-1
CASSLVWGGNQPQHF,TGCGCCAGCAGCTTGGTATGGGGGGGCAATCAGCCCCAGCATTTT,many,.,TRBV5-1,TRBJ1-5
CASSVERAGELFF,TGTGCCAGCAGCGTGGAGCGGGCCGGGGAGCTGTTTTTT,many,.,TRBV2,TRBJ2-2
CSVETGTPEWSGYTF,TGCAGCGTTGAAACCGGGACACCCGAATGGTCTGGCTACACCTTC,many,.,TRBV29-1,TRBJ1-2
CASSQDYGNEQYF,TGTGCCAGCAGCCAAGATTACGGGAACGAGCAGTACTTC,many,.,TRBV4-2,TRBJ2-7
CASSYGLGAHEQYF,TGTGCCAGCAGTTACGGACTAGGGGCCCACGAGCAGTACTTC,.,TRBD2,TRBV6-5,TRBJ2-7
CASSSNQAGVITDTQYF,TGTGCCAGCAGTTCGAACCAAGCGGGAGTAATAACAGATACGCAGTATTTT,many,TRBD2,TRBV6-5,TRBJ2-3
CASSLRDSHTEAFF,TGTGCCAGCAGTTTGAGGGACAGCCACACTGAAGCTTTCTTT,many,TRBD1,TRBV27,TRBJ1-1
CASSFAARETQYF,TGTGCCAGCAGCTTCGCCGCCAGAGAGACCCAGTACTTC,few,.,TRBV7-2,TRBJ2-5
CASSFGLLAGAYNEQFF,TGTGCCAGCAGCTTCGGGTTATTAGCGGGGGCATACAATGAGCAGTTCTTC,many,TRBD2,TRBV7-2,TRBJ2-1
CASSQVSSSGTDTQYF,TGCGCCAGCAGCCAAGTATCGTCTAGCGGAACAGATACGCAGTATTTT,few,TRBD2,TRBV4-3,TRBJ2-3
CASIRDDNEQFF,TGTGCCAGCATACGGGATGACAATGAGCAGTTCTTC,many,.,TRBV5-6,TRBJ2-1
CASSYLTTARNDTEAFF,TGTGCCAGCAGTTACTTGACGACAGCCCGGAATGACACTGAAGCTTTCTTT,many,.,TRBV6-5,TRBJ1-1
CASSEAQFPGNNEQYF,TGTGCCAGCAGTGAAGCGCAATTTCCGGGGAACAACGAGCAGTACTTC,many,.,TRBV6-1,TRBJ2-7
CASSSGQGANVLTF,TGTGCCAGCAGTTCCGGACAGGGAGCCAACGTCCTGACTTTC,many,TRBD1,TRBV6-2/TRBV6-3,TRBJ2-6
CAWSPTDGGAQHF,TGTGCCTGGAGTCCTACCGATGGGGGAGCCCAGCATTTT,many,.,TRBV30,TRBJ1-5
CSAREGSRETQYF,TGCAGTGCTAGAGAGGGTAGCCGCGAGACCCAGTACTTC,many,.,TRBV20-1,TRBJ2-5
CASSRSGSYEQYF,TGTGCCAGCAGCCGCTCGGGGTCCTACGAGCAGTACTTC,many,.,TRBV7-9,TRBJ2-7
CASSSGGDYNEQFF,TGTGCCAGCAGTTCTGGGGGTGATTACAATGAGCAGTTCTTC,many,.,TRBV6-1,TRBJ2-1
CASSRTDTQYF,TGTGCCAGCAGCCGCACAGATACGCAGTATTTT,many,.,TRBV7-9,TRBJ2-3
CASSPPEIMNTEAFF,TGTGCCAGCAGTCCGCCCGAGATCATGAACACTGAAGCTTTCTTT,many,.,TRBV2,TRBJ1-1
CASSLGGLTSGNTIYF,TGCGCCAGCAGCTTGGGGGGACTGACCTCTGGAAACACCATATATTTT,.,.,TRBV5-1,TRBJ1-3
CASSLSLGREGTDTQYF,TGTGCCAGCAGCTTATCCCTAGGACGGGAGGGCACAGATACGCAGTATTTT,few,TRBD2,TRBV11-3,TRBJ2-3
CAISRGDYGYTF,TGTGCCATCAGCAGGGGGGACTATGGCTACACCTTC,many,TRBD1,TRBV10-3,TRBJ1-2
CASSLGGGRARDTQYF,TGTGCCAGCAGCTTAGGAGGGGGGAGGGCCCGAGATACGCAGTATTTT,many,.,TRBV7-2,TRBJ2-3
CASSVGVNGGDTQYF,TGTGCCAGCAGCGTAGGGGTCAACGGGGGCGATACGCAGTATTTT,.,.,TRBV9,TRBJ2-3
CASSQERHPYNEQFF,TGCGCCAGCAGCCAAGAGAGACACCCTTACAATGAGCAGTTCTTC,many,.,TRBV4-3,TRBJ2-1
CASTPLYEQYF,TGTGCCAGCACCCCTCTGTACGAGCAGTACTTC,.,.,TRBV11-2,TRBJ2-7
CASSQDRTGSTDTQYF,TGCGCCAGCAGCCAAGATCGGACCGGTAGCACAGATACGCAGTATTTT,few,.,TRBV4-3,TRBJ2-3
CASSLLTGYNEQFF,TGTGCCAGCAGCTTGCTCACGGGCTACAATGAGCAGTTCTTC,many,.,TRBV5-6,TRBJ2-1
CASSFPGSTEAFF,TGCGCCAGCAGCTTCCCCGGGTCCACTGAAGCTTTCTTT,many,.,TRBV5-1,TRBJ1-1
CASSWSPNEKLFF,TGTGCCAGCTCCTGGAGCCCTAATGAAAAACTGTTTTTT,.,.,TRBV6-1,TRBJ1-4